What follows are 23 T cell receptor beta chains derived from one specimen sequenced in a study of identical twins' blood T cells. TCRdb ran MiXCR on the 5' RACE reads and lists one entry per CDR3 protein. The sample carries 300,000 to 450,000 distinct CDR3 sequences, roughly 30% recorded once. The specimen was PBMCs. These receptors were collected from a woman aged 18 to 55 in good health.

V usage is TRBV20-1 and J usage is TRBJ1-3; 8 bases align to TRBD1. J gave up 0 bases and V 6 bases, and 13 bases lay outside the gene matches. The CDR3 consists of 17 residues. CDR1 and CDR2 (germline): DFQATT, SNEGSKA (reference sequence). The DNA for the CDR3 is TGCAGTGCCCTTAGGGTCAGGGGGCTGAGCTCTGGAAACACCATATATTTT. Amino acids: CSALRVRGLSSGNTIYF.

This clonotype occurred a few times. The CDR3 reads CASSFVGNQPQHF. The CDR3 DNA reads as TGTGCCAGCAGCTTTGTCGGGAATCAGCCCCAGCATTTT. The chain is built from TRBV7-9 and TRBJ1-5; D gene uncertain. The germline V and J ends were trimmed by 3 bases and 4 bases, with 7 bases remaining between them. The germline CDR1 and CDR2 sequences are SEHNR and FQNEAQ (reference sequence). This CDR3 spans 13 amino acids.

This clonotype was detected only a few times. The chain couples TRBV14 to TRBJ2-3, with D hard to call. Germline CDR1 is SGHDN and CDR2 is FVKESK. The V gene lost 0 bases and the J gene lost 2 bases, with 6 bases spanning the gap. The CDR3 runs to 14 residues. The CDR3 region is CASSQDLVTDTQYF. The CDR3 coding sequence is TGTGCCAGCAGCCAAGATCTGGTCACAGATACGCAGTATTTT.

The chain couples TRBV5-1 to TRBJ1-2; 8 bases match TRBD1. Germline CDR1 is SGHRS and CDR2 is YFSETQ. The CDR3 runs to 14 residues. V lost 3 bases and J lost 5; bases outside the gene matches: 6. This CDR3 is CASSSGQGIYGYTF. In nucleotides, the CDR3 is TGCGCCAGCAGCTCTGGACAGGGTATTTATGGCTACACCTTC.

Comment on this clonotype: A much larger clone differs by one base, so this may be a read error. This rearrangement joins TRBV5-1 to TRBJ1-5; D unresolved. This CDR3 is 13 amino acids long. V lost 2 bases, J lost 7 bases, and 10 bases lay in between. Per the germline V gene, CDR1 is SGHRS and CDR2 is YFSETQ. CDR3 sequence: CASSFAGSQPQHF. The CDR3 region has the DNA TGCGCCAGCAGCTTTGCGGGCAGCCAGCCCCAGCATTTT.

V and J are TRBV19 and TRBJ1-1; the D is unclear. The CDR3 loop spans 14 amino acids. The germline V gene encodes CDR1 LNHDA and CDR2 SQIVND (reference sequence). Trimming took off 5 bases at V and 7 bases at J, with 17 bases between the two ends. For the CDR3, the DNA is TGTGCCAGTAGTCCGGAGATGGGTTTGGGTGAAGCTTTCTTT. It encodes CASSPEMGLGEAFF.

This clonotype was seen a handful of times. CDR3 nucleotides: TGTGCCAGCAGCCAATTTCGGAGGACTGAAGCTTTCTTT. Translating it yields CASSQFRRTEAFF. J is TRBJ1-1 and V is TRBV3-1, with unresolved D. Germline V gives CDR1 LGHDT, CDR2 YNNKEL (reference sequence). V dropped 2 bases and J dropped 5 bases, with 9 bases sitting between them. The CDR3 has 13 amino acids.

This clonotype came up a few times. This sequence joins TRBV6-5 and TRBJ2-1; D may be TRBD2 (5 bases). V dropped 5 bases and J dropped 7 bases, with 18 bases sitting between them. The CDR3 covers 15 residues. The germline CDR1 and CDR2 sequences are MNHEY and SVGAGI. CDR3 residues: CASSPVFTTGNEQFF. The DNA for the CDR3 is TGTGCCAGCAGTCCCGTTTTTACTACGGGGAATGAGCAGTTCTTC.

The chain's CDR3 is CASAKTFGFYEQYF. The CDR3 nucleotides read TGTGCCAGCGCGAAAACCTTCGGGTTCTACGAGCAGTACTTC. The genes are TRBV3-1 and TRBJ2-7; D not certain. Germline assignment: CDR1 LGHDT and CDR2 YNNKEL (reference sequence). The CDR3 runs to 14 residues. The ends were cut back, 8 bases at V and 3 bases at J, with 17 bases in the middle.

This clonotype was seen only once. A junction end diverges from the germline sequence, so it may reflect a read error. J is TRBJ2-5 and V is TRBV11-2; tentatively, D is TRBD1 (6 bases). Germline CDR1 SGHAT, CDR2 FQNNGV. The CDR3 consists of 15 residues. For the CDR3, the DNA is TGTGCCAGCAGTTTAGGGGGACACGCTCAAGAGACCCAGTACTTC. Translating gives CASSLGGHAQETQYF.

This chain links TRBV12-3 or TRBV12-4 with TRBJ1-1; tentatively, D is TRBD1 (5 bases). V lost 6 bases to trimming and J lost 11 bases, with 13 bases between them. The CDR3 is 11 residues long. The CDR3: CASSRREPAFF. The CDR3 DNA follows: TGTGCCAGCAGCCGCAGGGAACCGGCTTTCTTT.

This chain connects TRBV20-1 to TRBJ2-5; a weak D match, TRBD2 (6 bases). Trimming shortened V by 3 bases and J by 5 bases, and 13 bases separated the two germline ends. Looked up from germline, CDR1 is DFQATT and CDR2 is SNEGSKA (reference sequence). The length of the CDR3 is 13 residues. CDR3 DNA: TGCAGTGCTAGCGGGAGTGCTTGGGAGACCCAGTACTTC. Its protein is CSASGSAWETQYF.

This clonotype showed up just a few times. The J gene is TRBJ2-1, the V gene TRBV6-6, with TRBD2 as a possible D gene (5 bases). The germline gives CDR1 MNHNY, CDR2 SVGAGI (reference sequence). This CDR3 contains 15 residues. V lost 3 bases, J lost 8 bases, and 17 bases lay in between. In DNA form, the CDR3 reads TGTGCCAGCAGTTATCTAGGGCCCAGGAGGCATGAGCAGTTCTTC. Its translation: CASSYLGPRRHEQFF.

The chain is built from TRBV20-1 and TRBJ2-1, with 10 positions matching TRBD2. The trim removed 6 bases at V and 5 bases at J, leaving 10 bases unmatched. Germline V gives CDR1 DFQATT, CDR2 SNEGSKA (reference sequence). The CDR3 contains 15 residues. The CDR3 DNA reads TGCAGTGCGTATAAACTAGCGGGGTTCCACAATGAGCAGTTCTTC. Amino acids: CSAYKLAGFHNEQFF.

This clonotype has only a few counts. The chain carries TRBV12-3 or TRBV12-4 and TRBJ2-3; a possible D gene is TRBD2 (5 bases). V lost 3 bases to trimming and J lost 6 bases, with 16 bases between them. The CDR3 runs 15 residues. CDR3 in amino acids: CASSFREEPGDTQYF. The DNA of the CDR3 is TGTGCCAGCAGTTTCCGTGAAGAGCCGGGGGATACGCAGTATTTT.

The rearrangement uses TRBV20-1 and TRBJ2-2, with 7 positions matching TRBD1. The CDR3 has 13 residues. With V trimmed by 2 bases and J by 6 bases, 3 bases remained unmatched. The germline gives CDR1 DFQATT, CDR2 SNEGSKA (reference sequence). Here the CDR3 reads CSARRQGSGELFF. CDR3 DNA: TGCAGTGCTAGAAGACAGGGTTCCGGGGAGCTGTTTTTT.

The sample holds many counts of this clonotype. The V and J genes are TRBV19 and TRBJ1-5, with D perhaps matching TRBD1 (6 bases). Germline-derived CDR1 and CDR2 are LNHDA and SQIVND (reference sequence). Trimming took off 6 bases at V and 3 bases at J, with 9 bases between the two ends. This CDR3 region has 13 residues. Here the CDR3 reads CASRDSPNQPQHF. The CDR3 DNA sequence: TGTGCCAGTAGGGACAGCCCCAATCAGCCCCAGCATTTT.

The table lists this clonotype with a few counts. The CDR3 region has the DNA TGTGCCAGCAGCCAAGATGACAGGGCCGAAAAACTGTTTTTT. Translating it yields CASSQDDRAEKLFF. This chain links TRBV14 with TRBJ1-4, with TRBD1 matching 7 bases. The ends lost 0 bases at V and 8 bases at J; junction bases unmatched: 3. CDR3 length: 14 amino acids. The germline V gene has CDR1 SGHDN and CDR2 FVKESK.

This rearrangement joins TRBV20-1 to TRBJ2-3; D is perhaps TRBD1 or TRBD2 (5 bases each). Germline V CDR1 and CDR2: DFQATT, SNEGSKA (reference sequence). This CDR3 is built from 14 residues. V was clipped by 4 bases and J by 3 bases, with 14 bases between them. The CDR3 region is CSAISSGSTDTQYF. The CDR3 nucleotides read TGCAGTGCTATCTCCTCAGGGAGTACAGATACGCAGTATTTT.

This clonotype was observed a handful of times. The CDR3 region is CASTGDSGNTIYF. As DNA, the CDR3 is TGCGCCAGCACCGGGGACTCTGGAAACACCATATATTTT. The chain carries TRBV5-1 and TRBJ1-3; D remains unclear. The ends were cut back, 6 bases at V and 0 bases at J, with 7 bases in the middle. The germline CDR1 and CDR2 sequences are SGHRS and YFSETQ. The CDR3 runs 13 residues.

About this clonotype: At one end, the junction sequence differs from germline, possibly due to a read error. The chain carries TRBV29-1 and TRBJ1-4, with 9 bases aligning to TRBD1. Germline V gene sequence: CDR1 SQVTM, CDR2 ANQGSEA. The CDR3 is 14 amino acids. CDR3 sequence reads: CIVVSGTGQEKLFF. The CDR3 DNA sequence: TGCATCGTTGTGAGCGGGACAGGGCAAGAAAAACTGTTTTTT.

This clonotype was detected only once. The genes are TRBV7-9 and TRBJ1-1; the match to TRBD1 covers 7 bases. Germline V lookup: CDR1 SEHNR, CDR2 FQNEAQ (reference sequence). J lost 5 bases, V lost 7 bases, and 10 bases had no gene match. This CDR3 comprises 14 residues. The CDR3 DNA reads TGTGCCAGCAAGTTGACAGGGTTGGGAACTGAAGCTTTCTTT. This encodes CASKLTGLGTEAFF.

The table lists this clonotype with many counts. V gene TRBV10-3 combines with J gene TRBJ1-1; a possible D gene is TRBD1 (5 bases). The length of the CDR3 is 13 residues. The V gene lost 4 bases and the J gene lost 0 bases, with 6 bases spanning the gap. The germline V gene encodes CDR1 ENHRY and CDR2 SYGVKD. The CDR3 bases are TGTGCCATCAGTGGACAGATGAACACTGAAGCTTTCTTT. Its protein product is CAISGQMNTEAFF.